A single count supports the clone carrying this TCR beta chain. This entry comes from a study of technical replicates of blood from several donors. Assay used: immunoSEQ multiplex PCR; TCRdb lists only in-frame clones, some missing. Among some 80,000 clones listed, around nine tenths were seen once. This sequence originates from a human donor in good health. The source material was T cells isolated from PBMCs.

This CDR3 reads CANRDRVKGANVLTF. CDR3 DNA sequence: TGTGCCAACCGGGACAGGGTGAAAGGGGCCAACGTCCTGACTTTC. This chain uses TRBV25-1 with TRBJ2-6, with 9 bases identical to TRBD1. The CDR3 has 15 amino acids. The trim removed 10 bases at V and 4 bases at J, leaving 8 bases unmatched. Germline assignment: CDR1 MGHDK and CDR2 SYGVNS.